Listed here are 8 T cell receptor beta chains from one sample, sequenced in a study of T cell changes during pregnancy in multiple sclerosis. The method was immunoSEQ multiplex PCR; TCRdb's version includes in-frame clones alone and lacks a portion of them. The sample has just under 80,000 clones, 90% to 95% seen once. The sequencing here drew on peripheral blood, taken in the second trimester of pregnancy. Receptors were obtained from a female donor in good health, enrolled as a control in a pregnancy study.

This chain joins TRBV30 and TRBJ1-5; 8 nucleotides align to TRBD1. Germline lookup yields CDR1 GTSNPN and CDR2 SVGIG (reference sequence). The CDR3 is made up of 14 amino acids. Losses at the gene ends were 2 bases for V and 2 bases for J; bases not matched to a gene: 2. CDR3 sequence (DNA): TGTGCCTGGAGTTGGGGACAGGGCAATCAGCCCCAGCATTTT. It yields the protein CAWSWGQGNQPQHF.

The rearrangement links TRBV7-2 to TRBJ2-5; 7 bases align to TRBD2. The junction had 7 bases not matched to a gene; V was cut back by 1 base and J by 5 bases. CDR3 length: 15 residues. Germline V CDR1 and CDR2: SGHTA, FQGNSA. The CDR3 coding sequence is TGTGCCAGCAGCTTAGGAGGGCGGGAGAGGGAGACCCAGTACTTC. This codes for CASSLGGRERETQYF.

The chain recombines TRBV18 with TRBJ1-2; the D gene is possibly TRBD1 (5 bases). Deletions cut 2 bases from V and 7 bases from J, with 17 bases between. This CDR3 is 15 amino acids long. Germline CDR1 reads KGHSH; CDR2 reads LQKENI. CDR3 protein: CASSPVGRAMGGYTF. CDR3 nucleotide sequence: TGTGCCAGCTCACCAGTGGGCAGGGCCATGGGTGGCTACACCTTC.

V gene TRBV7-9 combines with J gene TRBJ1-2, with D perhaps TRBD1 (5 bases). The CDR3 extends over 14 amino acids. Germline V gene data show CDR1 as SEHNR and CDR2 as FQNEAQ (reference sequence). Trimming pared 5 bases from V and 7 bases from J, leaving 17 bases between. The CDR3, as DNA: TGTGCCAGCAGCCCCCGATGGCAGGGCGGTGGCTACACCTTC. Its protein is CASSPRWQGGGYTF. The variable domain in full, completed from reference TRBV7-9 and TRBJ1-2, reads DTGVSQNPRHKITKRGQNVTFRCDPISEHNRLYWYRQTLGQGPEFLTYFQNEAQLEKSRLLSDRFSAERPKGSFSTLEIQRTEQGDSAMYLCASSPRWQGGGYTFGSGTRLTVV.

The chain recombines TRBV6-5 with TRBJ1-5, with a possible D match to TRBD1 (5 bases). CDR3 length: 13 amino acids. Germline V gives CDR1 MNHEY, CDR2 SVGAGI. The ends were cut back, 2 bases at V and 4 bases at J, with 6 bases in the middle. CDR3 in amino acids: CASSYGGNQPQHF. In DNA, the CDR3 is TGTGCCAGCAGTTACGGGGGGAATCAGCCCCAGCATTTT.

This chain connects TRBV12-5 to TRBJ1-1; D uncertain. CDR3 length equals 12 residues. V lost 6 bases and J 11 bases, leaving 16 bases between the germline ends. Germline V gene lookup returns CDR1 LGHNT and CDR2 FRNRAP. The DNA for the CDR3 is TGTGCTAGTGGCTTACGAGCCTTCGGGGCTTTCTTT. Its translation is CASGLRAFGAFF. The full variable domain, in which reference TRBV12-5 and TRBJ1-1 provide the parts outside the CDR3, is DARVTQTPRHKVTEMGQEVTMRCQPILGHNTVFWYRQTMMQGLELLAYFRNRAPLDDSGMPKDRFSAEMPDATLATLKIQPSEPRDSAVYFCASGLRAFGAFFGQGTRLTVV.

This clone was counted once. The rearrangement joins TRBV10-3 to TRBJ1-4; 7 bases fit TRBD1. The CDR3 length is 14 residues. The V gene's germline CDR1 is ENHRY and CDR2 SYGVKD. Trimming cost V 8 bases and J 7 bases; bases outside gene matches: 10. The CDR3 is CAIRRQGTGEKLFF. The CDR3 DNA is TGTGCCATCCGAAGACAGGGTACGGGTGAAAAACTGTTTTTT.

This clone has a single count. The CDR3 loop reads CASSDYRGYNEQFF. For the CDR3, the DNA is TGTGCCAGCAGTGACTACAGGGGGTACAATGAGCAGTTCTTC. The rearrangement joins TRBV6-1 to TRBJ2-1; 8 bases fit TRBD1. The CDR3 is 14 amino acids. V was clipped by 3 bases and J by 4 bases; unmatched bases: 2. Germline V gene lookup returns CDR1 MNHNS and CDR2 SASEGT.